The 17 T cell receptor beta chains below were found in one sample sequenced in a study of blood T cell repertoires in COVID-19. TCRdb keeps only in-frame clones here, not all; method: immunoSEQ multiplex PCR. This table holds about 200,000 clones, approximately 82% found once. Input material: peripheral blood. The receptor set was obtained from a human donor with acute or convalescent COVID-19. The donor label of this sample is uncertain.

The chain links TRBV24-1 to TRBJ1-1; 8 bases line up with TRBD1. The CDR3 runs to 13 residues. V gave up 10 bases and J gave up 4 bases; unmatched junction bases: 7. Germline V gives CDR1 KGHDR, CDR2 SFDVKD. Written as DNA, the CDR3 is TGTGCCACACGACAGGGGTCTGGCACTGAAGCTTTCTTT. Protein sequence: CATRQGSGTEAFF.

The chain carries TRBV7-9 and TRBJ2-1; 7 positions agree with TRBD2. The CDR3 loop spans 18 amino acids. Germline CDR1 SEHNR, CDR2 FQNEAQ (reference sequence). V lost 3 bases and J lost 6; bases outside the gene matches: 17. The CDR3 protein is CASSLKGGDGGSSNEQFF. The CDR3, as DNA: TGTGCCAGCAGCTTGAAGGGTGGGGATGGCGGGAGTTCCAATGAGCAGTTCTTC.

CDR3 amino acids: CASSPDRATYEKLFF. The CDR3 DNA sequence: TGTGCCAGCTCACCCGACAGGGCCACGTATGAAAAACTGTTTTTT. The chain has TRBV18 and TRBJ1-4; 7 nucleotides align to TRBD1. This CDR3 spans 15 amino acids. V trimming: 3 bases; J trimming: 6 bases; junction bases outside the gene matches: 7. Per germline, CDR1 KGHSH and CDR2 LQKENI.

This rearrangement joins TRBV27 to TRBJ2-3, with 8 bases lining up with TRBD2. From germline, CDR1 is MNHEY and CDR2 SMNVEV (reference sequence). V lost 1 base and J lost 0; bases outside the gene matches: 3. This CDR3 contains 16 residues. The CDR3 DNA reads TGTGCCAGCAGTTTATGGGCTAGCGGGAGCACAGATACGCAGTATTTT. Amino acids: CASSLWASGSTDTQYF.

The chain is built from TRBV6-5 and TRBJ1-3; 7 nucleotides match TRBD1. Germline CDR1 reads MNHEY; CDR2 reads SVGAGI. The CDR3 is 16 residues long. Trimming removed 3 bases from V and 2 bases from J; junction bases left unmatched: 7. CDR3 sequence: CASSYRGTGAGNTIYF. The CDR3 DNA reads as TGTGCCAGCAGTTATCGCGGCACAGGGGCTGGAAACACCATATATTTT.

The chain couples TRBV6-5 to TRBJ2-2, with D uncertain. Trimming left V 7 bases short and J 0 bases short, with 9 bases between. CDR3 length: 14 amino acids. The germline CDR1 and CDR2 sequences are MNHEY and SVGAGI. CDR3 coding DNA: TGTGCCAGCATTCGGGTACCGAACACCGGGGAGCTGTTTTTT. Amino acids: CASIRVPNTGELFF.

The genes are TRBV19 and TRBJ2-2, with 11 bases that match TRBD2. V lost 6 bases to trimming and J lost 1 base; unmatched junction nucleotides: 13. Germline V gene data show CDR1 as LNHDA and CDR2 as SQIVND (reference sequence). The CDR3 sequence is 19 residues long. CDR3 region: CASRDFGLAGGGNTGELFF. CDR3 coding DNA: TGTGCCAGTAGGGATTTCGGGCTAGCGGGAGGCGGGAACACCGGGGAGCTGTTTTTT.

The chain uses TRBV5-1 and TRBJ2-1; 7 bases match TRBD1. CDR3 length equals 17 residues. The trim removed 3 bases at V and 6 bases at J, leaving 15 bases unmatched. Looked up from germline, CDR1 is SGHRS and CDR2 is YFSETQ. Written as DNA, the CDR3 is TGCGCCAGCAGCTCGACAGGGACCTACCGATCGGGCAATGAGCAGTTCTTC. It codes for CASSSTGTYRSGNEQFF.

This sequence joins TRBV19 and TRBJ2-3, with D possibly matching TRBD2 (6 bases). The CDR3 extends over 17 amino acids. CDR1 and CDR2 from the germline V gene are LNHDA and SQIVND (reference sequence). Trimming took off 3 bases at V and 2 bases at J, with 18 bases between the two ends. The CDR3, as DNA: TGTGCCAGTAGTATCTCCCCGGGACTCCCAACCACAGATACGCAGTATTTT. Protein: CASSISPGLPTTDTQYF.

The V call is TRBV6-5, the J call TRBJ2-7; tentative D call: TRBD2 (6 bases). Germline V gene data show CDR1 as MNHEY and CDR2 as SVGAGI. This CDR3 spans 14 amino acids. V was clipped by 6 bases and J by 0 bases, with 12 bases between them. For the CDR3, the DNA is TGTGCCAGCAGAGGGGACTGGAGCTCCTACGAGCAGTACTTC. This sequence encodes CASRGDWSSYEQYF.

This clone was picked up one time. This CDR3 is CASRERTYEQFF. In DNA form, the CDR3 reads TGTGCCAGCAGGGAGCGAACCTATGAGCAGTTCTTC. This chain joins TRBV28 and TRBJ2-1, with D hard to call. V was clipped by 6 bases and J by 8 bases, with 11 bases between them. In germline, CDR1 is MDHEN, CDR2 SYDVKM. The CDR3 sequence is 12 residues long.

The chain uses TRBV6-5 and TRBJ1-1; unclear D gene. This CDR3 has 12 amino acids. Deletions cut 9 bases from V and 0 bases from J, with 8 bases between. Per germline, CDR1 MNHEY and CDR2 SVGAGI. CDR3 coding DNA: TGTGCCAGTACTACACTGAACACTGAAGCTTTCTTT. Translation gives CASTTLNTEAFF.

The chain carries TRBV30 and TRBJ2-4; possible D gene TRBD1, 5 bases. Looked up from germline, CDR1 is GTSNPN and CDR2 is SVGIG (reference sequence). V lost 7 bases and J 0 bases, leaving 10 bases between the germline ends. The CDR3 is 13 amino acids. CDR3 in amino acids: CASTTEAKNIQYF. Written as DNA, the CDR3 is TGTGCCTCTACGACAGAAGCCAAAAACATTCAGTACTTC.

This clone was seen repeatedly, ten times or more. V usage is TRBV7-8 and J usage is TRBJ2-7, with 12 nucleotides matching TRBD2. The V and J ends lost 5 bases and 4 bases, in that order; junction bases with no gene match: 3. CDR3 length: 14 amino acids. In germline, CDR1 is SGHVS, CDR2 FQNEAQ. The CDR3 is CASSASGRAYEQYF. CDR3 nucleotide sequence: TGTGCCAGCAGCGCTAGCGGGAGGGCTTACGAGCAGTACTTC. Together with reference TRBV7-8 and TRBJ2-7, the CDR3 gives the full variable domain: GAGVSQSPRYKVAKRGQDVALRCDPISGHVSLFWYQQALGQGPEFLTYFQNEAQLDKSGLPSDRFFAERPEGSVSTLKIQRTQQEDSAVYLCASSASGRAYEQYFGPGTRLTVT.

This clone was picked up one time. This chain connects TRBV5-1 to TRBJ2-1; D is possibly TRBD1 (5 bases). Germline CDR1 reads SGHRS; CDR2 reads YFSETQ. Trimming shortened V by 2 bases and J by 0 bases, and 12 bases separated the two germline ends. The CDR3 extends over 16 amino acids. The CDR3 DNA follows: TGCGCCAGCAGCTTCGATCCAGGGATCTCCTACAATGAGCAGTTCTTC. The encoded protein is CASSFDPGISYNEQFF.

This rearrangement joins TRBV2 to TRBJ1-5; 7 bases agree with TRBD1. Trimming cost V 4 bases and J 2 bases; bases outside gene matches: 5. The length of the CDR3 is 15 residues. Germline-derived CDR1 and CDR2 are SNHLY and FYNNEI. CDR3 protein: CASSGTGAGNQPQHF. In nucleotides, the CDR3 is TGTGCCAGCAGTGGTACAGGGGCAGGCAATCAGCCCCAGCATTTT.

The DNA for the CDR3 is TGTGCCAGCAGTTCCGGGAGGGACACCGGGGAGCTGTTTTTT. Protein product: CASSSGRDTGELFF. This chain connects TRBV6-2 or TRBV6-3 to TRBJ2-2; TRBD2 aligns across 8 bases. The CDR3 consists of 14 residues. V trimming: 4 bases; J trimming: 3 bases; junction bases outside the gene matches: 1. The germline V gene encodes CDR1 MNHEY and CDR2 SVGEGT.